The 22 T cell receptor beta chains below come from one sample, sequenced in a study of blood T cell repertoires in COVID-19. Measured with immunoSEQ multiplex PCR; TCRdb has only the in-frame clones, and not every one. This sample yields more than 50,000 clones, of which 90% are seen a single time; 3% to 4% belongs to the top ten. Sequencing input: peripheral blood. The receptor source for this set is a human donor in a cohort sampled during active COVID-19.

The V gene is TRBV30, the J gene TRBJ1-3, with D perhaps TRBD1 (5 bases). Trimming cost V 4 bases and J 0 bases, with 10 bases left between them. The CDR3 spans 14 residues. Per the germline V gene, CDR1 is GTSNPN and CDR2 is SVGIG (reference sequence). This chain's CDR3 is CAWKVTGSGNTIYF. The CDR3 DNA reads TGTGCCTGGAAAGTAACAGGCTCTGGAAACACCATATATTTT.

The chain couples TRBV20-1 to TRBJ2-2; D is undetermined. Trimming stripped 3 bases from V and 6 bases from J, with 14 bases between. CDR3 length equals 14 residues. Germline CDR1 reads DFQATT; CDR2 reads SNEGSKA (reference sequence). The CDR3 is CSASPSGPAGELFF. The CDR3 DNA is TGCAGTGCTAGTCCGAGTGGGCCGGCCGGGGAGCTGTTTTTT.

V is TRBV18 and J is TRBJ2-5, with D maybe TRBD1 (6 bases). The V and J ends lost 1 base and 4 bases respectively, with 13 bases between them. This CDR3 region has 15 residues. Germline CDR1 and CDR2: KGHSH and LQKENI. The CDR3 DNA is TGTGCCAGCTCACCACAGGGGACATGGGGAGAGACCCAGTACTTC. This sequence encodes CASSPQGTWGETQYF. Filled out from reference TRBV18 and TRBJ2-5, the complete variable domain reads NAGVMQNPRHLVRRRGQEARLRCSPMKGHSHVYWYRQLPEEGLKFMVYLQKENIIDESGMPKERFSAEFPKEGPSILRIQQVVRGDSAAYFCASSPQGTWGETQYFGPGTRLLVL.

The chain is built from TRBV15 and TRBJ2-7; D possibly corresponds to TRBD2 (6 bases). Between the trimmed V and J ends, which lost 0 bases and 3 bases, there was a span of 12 bases. Germline CDR1 and CDR2: LNHNV and YYDKDF (reference sequence). The CDR3 has 15 residues. CDR3 loop: CATSREGGNDYEQYF. The DNA for the CDR3 is TGTGCCACCAGCAGAGAGGGCGGGAACGACTACGAGCAGTACTTC.

The chain uses TRBV5-1 and TRBJ2-3, with TRBD2 matching over 12 bases. The CDR3 sequence is 16 residues long. The germline V gene has CDR1 SGHRS and CDR2 YFSETQ. V shed 6 bases and J 1 base; nucleotides not matched to a gene: 6. The CDR3 region has the DNA TGCGCCAGCACTAGCGGGGGGGCAGGAGGCACAGATACGCAGTATTTT. It translates to CASTSGGAGGTDTQYF.

This chain joins TRBV4-3 and TRBJ1-6; tentatively, D is TRBD1 (5 bases). Germline V lookup: CDR1 LGHNA, CDR2 YSLEER. Trimming stripped 2 bases from V and 11 bases from J, with 16 bases between. The CDR3 spans 15 residues. For the CDR3, the DNA is TGCGCCAGCAGCCAAAGTCTTCAGGGTCGGACACCCCTCCACTTT. It codes for CASSQSLQGRTPLHF.

The chain combines TRBV5-4 with TRBJ2-5; 7 bases map to TRBD1. The germline CDR1 and CDR2 sequences are SGHNT and YYREEE (reference sequence). V shed 1 base and J 2 bases; nucleotides not matched to a gene: 5. The CDR3 length is 15 residues. CDR3 sequence: CASSLTDRAQETQYF. The CDR3 DNA follows: TGTGCCAGCAGCTTGACCGACAGGGCGCAAGAGACCCAGTACTTC.

This clone has only one observation. The V and J genes are TRBV6-5 and TRBJ1-1; a possible D gene is TRBD1 (5 bases). The CDR3 length is 14 residues. The germline V and J ends were trimmed by 6 bases and 3 bases, with 14 bases remaining between them. Germline CDR1 reads MNHEY; CDR2 reads SVGAGI. DNA of the CDR3: TGTGCCAGCAGGGCCCCGGACACTTACACTGAAGCTTTCTTT. This gives the protein CASRAPDTYTEAFF.

This chain connects TRBV7-9 to TRBJ1-1, with a tentative D call TRBD1 (5 bases). V was shortened by 4 bases and J by 1 base, with 13 bases between the two germline ends. The germline gives CDR1 SEHNR, CDR2 FQNEAQ (reference sequence). The CDR3 is 15 amino acids. The chain's CDR3 is CASSSSAGWNTEAFF. The CDR3 DNA reads as TGTGCCAGCAGCTCCTCAGCAGGGTGGAACACTGAAGCTTTCTTT.

The chain links TRBV11-2 to TRBJ2-7; D may be TRBD2 (6 bases). The germline V gene encodes CDR1 SGHAT and CDR2 FQNNGV. V lost 1 base to trimming and J lost 5 bases, with 9 bases between them. CDR3 length: 13 residues. This CDR3 reads CASSLGLGNEQYF. The CDR3 nucleotides are TGTGCCAGCAGCTTAGGACTAGGCAACGAGCAGTACTTC.

The rearrangement links TRBV5-4 to TRBJ1-2, with TRBD1 matching 11 bases. Germline V gene lookup returns CDR1 SGHNT and CDR2 YYREEE (reference sequence). The CDR3 totals 14 residues. Losses at the gene ends were 6 bases for V and 2 bases for J; bases not matched to a gene: 3. The CDR3 sequence: CASNRDRGNYGYTF. CDR3 nucleotide sequence: TGTGCCAGCAATAGGGACAGGGGGAACTATGGCTACACCTTC. The variable domain in full, completed from reference TRBV5-4 and TRBJ1-2, reads ETGVTQSPTHLIKTRGQQVTLRCSSQSGHNTVSWYQQALGQGPQFIFQYYREEENGRGNFPPRFSGLQFPNYSSELNVNALELDDSALYLCASNRDRGNYGYTFGSGTRLTVV.

This clone is a singleton in its sample. This chain uses TRBV21-1 with TRBJ2-7; the listed D gene, TRBD2, was not tested against the DNA. TRBV21-1 is labeled a pseudogene. The CDR3 is 14 amino acids. CDR3 amino acids: CAHLSRGESYEQYV. For the CDR3, the DNA is TGTGCCCACCTGTCCCGGGGGGAATCCTACGAGCAGTACGTC.

CDR3 loop: CASSQGRGGQNTEAFF. The CDR3 DNA is TGCGCCAGCAGCCAAGGTAGGGGTGGGCAGAACACTGAAGCTTTCTTT. The gene calls are TRBV4-3 and TRBJ1-1; possible D gene TRBD1, 5 bases. This CDR3 is 16 amino acids long. Trimming cost V 1 base and J 1 base, with 13 bases left between them. Germline lookup yields CDR1 LGHNA and CDR2 YSLEER.

The rearrangement joins TRBV5-8 to TRBJ2-2; the D gene is possibly TRBD1 (6 bases). This CDR3 has 14 residues. CDR1 and CDR2 (germline): SGHTS, YDEGEE. Trimming left V 4 bases short and J 6 bases short, with 13 bases between. In nucleotides, the CDR3 is TGTGCCAGCAGCCCAACTACAGGGCCCGGGGAGCTGTTTTTT. Translation: CASSPTTGPGELFF.

The CDR3 DNA reads TGTGCCAGCAGTTCTGGGACAGGGGGTTCAGATACGCAGTATTTT. Amino acids: CASSSGTGGSDTQYF. V usage is TRBV27 and J usage is TRBJ2-3; TRBD1 agrees at 11 bases. Germline CDR1 reads MNHEY; CDR2 reads SMNVEV (reference sequence). Trimming cost V 4 bases and J 4 bases; bases outside gene matches: 4. CDR3 size: 15 residues.

This rearrangement joins TRBV11-2 to TRBJ1-2; 8 bases fit TRBD1. The CDR3 is 15 amino acids. Trimming took 4 bases from V and 3 from J; bases not matched to a gene: 7. Germline CDR1 reads SGHAT; CDR2 reads FQNNGV. CDR3 coding DNA: TGTGCCAGCAGCTCGCTGAAGGACAGGGACTATGGCTACACCTTC. This sequence encodes CASSSLKDRDYGYTF.

V gene TRBV6-5 combines with J gene TRBJ2-2, with a tentative D call TRBD2 (5 bases). Trimming took off 4 bases at V and 0 bases at J, with 9 bases between the two ends. The CDR3 has 15 residues. Germline V lookup: CDR1 MNHEY, CDR2 SVGAGI. CDR3 region: CASSLDSPNTGELFF. The CDR3 DNA follows: TGTGCCAGCAGTTTGGACTCCCCGAACACCGGGGAGCTGTTTTTT.

This chain joins TRBV9 and TRBJ2-4, with 8 bases lining up with TRBD2. After removal of 0 bases from V and 7 bases from J, the junction contained 9 bases not matched to a gene. The CDR3 length is 16 residues. CDR1 and CDR2 from the germline V gene are SGDLS and YYNGEE. The CDR3 region is CASSVVPGGALNIQYF. In DNA, the CDR3 is TGTGCCAGCAGCGTAGTACCCGGGGGGGCTCTGAACATTCAGTACTTC.

V usage is TRBV28 and J usage is TRBJ1-4; possible D gene TRBD1, 5 bases. V was clipped by 2 bases and J by 5 bases, with 18 bases between them. The CDR3 consists of 17 residues. CDR1 is MDHEN, CDR2 SYDVKM, per germline. The CDR3 loop reads CASSLGGGLRPNEKLFF. DNA for the CDR3: TGTGCCAGCAGTTTAGGTGGGGGGTTAAGACCCAATGAAAAACTGTTTTTT.

This chain joins TRBV7-8 and TRBJ2-7; 7 positions agree with TRBD1. In germline, CDR1 is SGHVS, CDR2 FQNEAQ. With V trimmed by 1 base and J by 1 base, 10 bases remained unmatched. This CDR3 spans 17 amino acids. In DNA, the CDR3 is TGTGCCAGCAGCTTAGATAGGGGCAGGGGGTATTCCTACGAGCAGTACTTC. Protein sequence: CASSLDRGRGYSYEQYF.

The chain uses TRBV5-4 and TRBJ2-5; D remains ambiguous. The CDR3 loop spans 13 amino acids. Trimming left V 2 bases short and J 0 bases short, with 5 bases between. Germline CDR1 is SGHNT and CDR2 is YYREEE (reference sequence). CDR3 coding DNA: TGTGCCAGCAGCTTCGGGTACCAAGAGACCCAGTACTTC. Translating gives CASSFGYQETQYF.

The chain has TRBV29-1 and TRBJ1-3; D possibly corresponds to TRBD1 (6 bases). The germline V gene has CDR1 SQVTM and CDR2 ANQGSEA. V lost 4 bases, J lost 3 bases, and 16 bases lay in between. The CDR3 spans 15 residues. The CDR3 is CSVVAQGHSGNTIYF. As DNA, the CDR3 is TGCAGCGTTGTAGCACAGGGCCATAGTGGAAACACCATATATTTT. Full variable domain (missing parts from reference TRBV29-1 and TRBJ1-3): SAVISQKPSRDICQRGTSLTIQCQVDSQVTMMFWYRQQPGQSLTLIATANQGSEATYESGFVIDKFPISRPNLTFSTLTVSNMSPEDSSIYLCSVVAQGHSGNTIYFGEGSWLTVV.